The 10 T cell receptor beta chains listed next were all sequenced from one sample in a study of T-cell reconstitution after alpha-beta-depleted transplantation in children. It was with unique molecular identifiers that the TCRbeta library was prepared. TCRdb re-called the PCR reads with MiXCR, one entry per CDR3 protein. The data hold some 600,000 distinct CDR3 sequences, with approximately 12% observed a single time. The specimen comprised PBMCs, mostly from graft donor cells, sampled 360 days after TCRalphabeta/CD19-depleted stem cell transplant. Every receptor here comes from a male patient between 5 and 17 years old who had a stem cell transplant for acute myeloid leukemia, so the T cells may come from the graft donor.

This clonotype was observed many times. V gene TRBV28 combines with J gene TRBJ2-7; D might be TRBD1 or TRBD2, each matching 6 bases. With 8 bases removed from V and 0 bases from J, the gap between germline ends came to 14 bases. This CDR3 is built from 14 residues. Per the germline V gene, CDR1 is MDHEN and CDR2 is SYDVKM. The CDR3 nucleotides are TGTGCCAGCCTCGGGGGCCTCAGCTCCTACGAGCAGTACTTC. Its protein product is CASLGGLSSYEQYF.

The chain carries TRBV20-1 and TRBJ2-2; 10 bases map to TRBD2. Germline CDR1 reads DFQATT; CDR2 reads SNEGSKA (reference sequence). With 3 bases clipped from V and 5 bases from J, the junction kept 9 bases outside the gene matches. The CDR3 is made up of 16 amino acids. CDR3 residues: CSASGVLAGRTGELFF. CDR3 bases: TGCAGTGCTAGTGGTGTACTAGCGGGAAGAACCGGGGAGCTGTTTTTT.

This clonotype appeared many times. V is TRBV4-2 and J is TRBJ1-5; TRBD1 might be the D (5 bases). In germline, CDR1 is LGHNA, CDR2 YNFKEQ. Trimming took off 2 bases at V and 2 bases at J, with 16 bases between the two ends. The CDR3 spans 17 residues. This chain's CDR3 is CASSQNPVGARNQPQHF. The CDR3 DNA reads TGTGCCAGCAGCCAAAACCCCGTAGGGGCTCGCAATCAGCCCCAGCATTTT.

This clonotype came up a few times. The genes are TRBV6-6 and TRBJ2-1; the D is unclear. This CDR3 has 13 residues. Germline CDR1 reads MNHNY; CDR2 reads SVGAGI (reference sequence). V was shortened by 5 bases and J by 9 bases, with 14 bases between the two germline ends. The CDR3 DNA is TGTGCCAGCAGTCCCACCGCTAGTTTTGAGCAGTTCTTC. Its protein product is CASSPTASFEQFF.

The chain carries TRBV28 and TRBJ2-7; TRBD1 matches 8 bases. Germline V CDR1 and CDR2: MDHEN, SYDVKM. V lost 8 bases to trimming and J lost 6 bases; unmatched junction nucleotides: 9. The CDR3 is 13 residues long. CDR3 sequence: CASFRGRMGEQYF. DNA for the CDR3: TGTGCCAGCTTCAGGGGGCGCATGGGCGAGCAGTACTTC.

This chain joins TRBV9 and TRBJ2-1, with D hard to call. CDR1 SGDLS and CDR2 YYNGEE come from the germline V gene. The CDR3 sequence is 15 residues long. The V gene lost 0 bases and the J gene lost 2 bases, with 9 bases spanning the gap. In DNA, the CDR3 is TGTGCCAGCAGCGTAGATGTCGGGCCCTACAATGAGCAGTTCTTC. The encoded protein is CASSVDVGPYNEQFF.

V and J are TRBV12-5 and TRBJ2-1; 7 bases are a match to TRBD2. CDR3 length: 20 amino acids. Germline CDR1 LGHNT, CDR2 FRNRAP. V lost 6 bases, J lost 0 bases, and 20 bases stayed unmatched. CDR3 sequence reads: CASGLGGTGSYPSSYNEQFF. DNA of the CDR3: TGTGCTAGTGGCCTCGGGGGGACGGGAAGTTATCCAAGCTCCTACAATGAGCAGTTCTTC.

This clonotype was counted only a few times. V gene TRBV7-8 combines with J gene TRBJ2-1, with TRBD2 identical over 8 bases. The V and J ends lost 1 base and 6 bases, in that order; junction bases with no gene match: 14. CDR1 is SGHVS and CDR2 is FQNEAQ in the germline V gene. This CDR3 contains 18 residues. The CDR3 is CASSLVDPGLAGSNEQFF. CDR3 bases: TGTGCCAGCAGCTTAGTCGACCCCGGGCTAGCGGGCTCCAATGAGCAGTTCTTC.

The sample holds a few counts of this clonotype. The genes are TRBV14 and TRBJ2-1; 13 positions match TRBD2. V dropped 4 bases and J dropped 3; count of bases not matched to a gene: 6. The CDR3 loop spans 17 amino acids. CDR1 and CDR2 (germline): SGHDN, FVKESK. The CDR3 nucleotides read TGTGCCAGCAGCCCAAAACGACTAGCGGGAGGCTACAATGAGCAGTTCTTC. The encoded protein is CASSPKRLAGGYNEQFF.

The chain joins TRBV11-2 to TRBJ2-1, with 14 positions matching TRBD2. J lost 5 bases, V lost 4 bases, and 16 bases had no gene match. The length of the CDR3 is 20 residues. CDR1 and CDR2 (germline): SGHAT, FQNNGV. CDR3 region: CASSSRTGTSGSGSNNEQFF. CDR3 DNA: TGTGCCAGCAGCTCCCGAACCGGGACTAGCGGGAGCGGGTCCAACAATGAGCAGTTCTTC. The full variable domain, its missing parts supplied by reference TRBV11-2 and TRBJ2-1, is EAGVAQSPRYKIIEKRQSVAFWCNPISGHATLYWYQQILGQGPKLLIQFQNNGVVDDSQLPKDRFSAERLKGVDSTLKIQPAKLEDSAVYLCASSSRTGTSGSGSNNEQFFGPGTRLTVL.